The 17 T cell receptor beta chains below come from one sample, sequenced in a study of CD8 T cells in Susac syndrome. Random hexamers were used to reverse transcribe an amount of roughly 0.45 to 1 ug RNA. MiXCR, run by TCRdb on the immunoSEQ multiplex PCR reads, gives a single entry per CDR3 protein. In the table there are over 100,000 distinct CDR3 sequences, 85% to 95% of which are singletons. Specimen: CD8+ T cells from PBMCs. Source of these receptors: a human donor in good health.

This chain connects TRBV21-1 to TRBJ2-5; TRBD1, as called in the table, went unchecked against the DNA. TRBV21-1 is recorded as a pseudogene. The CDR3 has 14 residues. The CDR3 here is CASSRGTHQETQYF. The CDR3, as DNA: TGTGCCAGCAGCAGGGGGACGCACCAAGAGACCCAGTACTTC.

CDR3 bases: TGCGCCACCAAACCCACTCAGGGACTAACAACCGGGGAGCTGTTTTTT. Translated, it gives CATKPTQGLTTGELFF. The chain employs TRBV5-1 and TRBJ2-2; 7 bases map to TRBD2. The V and J ends lost 9 bases and 5 bases, in that order; junction bases with no gene match: 16. The CDR3 contains 16 residues. The germline V gene encodes CDR1 SGHRS and CDR2 YFSETQ.

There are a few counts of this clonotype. The CDR3 nucleotides are TGTGCCAGCAGAACCGGGCCCTTCGCCGGGGAGCTGTTTTTT. It encodes CASRTGPFAGELFF. The gene calls are TRBV7-9 and TRBJ2-2; D unresolved. The V end was cut by 6 bases, the J end by 6 bases, with 14 bases between. Germline V lookup: CDR1 SEHNR, CDR2 FQNEAQ (reference sequence). The CDR3 covers 14 residues.

Here the CDR3 DNA reads TGTGCCAGCAGTTTAGGAGGTAGAGGCTACACCTTC. Encoded protein: CASSLGGRGYTF. The chain joins TRBV28 to TRBJ1-2; D remains ambiguous. The CDR3 sequence is 12 residues long. CDR1 is MDHEN, CDR2 SYDVKM, per germline. Trimming removed 2 bases at V and 8 bases at J, with 9 bases between.

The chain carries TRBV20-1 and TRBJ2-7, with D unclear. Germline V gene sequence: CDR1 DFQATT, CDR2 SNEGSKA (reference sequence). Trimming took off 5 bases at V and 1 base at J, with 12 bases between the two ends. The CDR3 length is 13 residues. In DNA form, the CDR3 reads TGCAGTGCTCCCCATGCGAGGTCCTACGAGCAGTACTTC. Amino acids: CSAPHARSYEQYF.

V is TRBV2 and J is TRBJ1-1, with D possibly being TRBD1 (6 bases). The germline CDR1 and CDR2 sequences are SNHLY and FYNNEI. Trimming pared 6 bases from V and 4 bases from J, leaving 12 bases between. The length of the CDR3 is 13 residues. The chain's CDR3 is CASSRTDFTEAFF. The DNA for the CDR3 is TGTGCCAGCAGCAGGACAGATTTCACTGAAGCTTTCTTT.

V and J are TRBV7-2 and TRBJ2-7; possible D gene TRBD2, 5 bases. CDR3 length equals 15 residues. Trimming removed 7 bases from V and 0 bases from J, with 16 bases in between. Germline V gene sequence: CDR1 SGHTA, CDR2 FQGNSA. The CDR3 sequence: CASKGAAMSSYEQYF. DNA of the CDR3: TGTGCCAGCAAGGGAGCAGCGATGAGCTCCTACGAGCAGTACTTC.

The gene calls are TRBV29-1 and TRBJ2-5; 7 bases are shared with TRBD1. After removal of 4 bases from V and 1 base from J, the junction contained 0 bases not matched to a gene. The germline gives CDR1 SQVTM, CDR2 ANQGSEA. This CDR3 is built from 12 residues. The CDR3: CSVAGGQETQYF. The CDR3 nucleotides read TGCAGCGTTGCAGGGGGCCAAGAGACCCAGTACTTC.

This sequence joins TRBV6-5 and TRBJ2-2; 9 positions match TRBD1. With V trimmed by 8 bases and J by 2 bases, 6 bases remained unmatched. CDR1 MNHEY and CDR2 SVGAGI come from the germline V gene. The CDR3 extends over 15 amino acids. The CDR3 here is CASVRGQGNTGELFF. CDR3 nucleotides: TGTGCCAGCGTTAGGGGACAGGGCAACACCGGGGAGCTGTTTTTT.

The CDR3 loop reads CASRGGDTQYF. The DNA for the CDR3 is TGTGCCAGCAGAGGTGGGGATACGCAGTATTTT. The chain links TRBV11-2 to TRBJ2-3, with D uncertain. CDR1 is SGHAT, CDR2 FQNNGV, per germline. This CDR3 spans 11 amino acids. The ends were cut back, 6 bases at V and 6 bases at J, with 7 bases in the middle. Based on the CDR3 plus reference TRBV11-2 and TRBJ2-3, the full variable domain is EAGVAQSPRYKIIEKRQSVAFWCNPISGHATLYWYQQILGQGPKLLIQFQNNGVVDDSQLPKDRFSAERLKGVDSTLKIQPAKLEDSAVYLCASRGGDTQYFGPGTRLTVL.

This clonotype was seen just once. CDR3 protein: CSATGQDTSTGELFF. As DNA, the CDR3 is TGCAGCGCCACAGGTCAGGACACGAGCACCGGGGAGCTGTTTTTT. V usage is TRBV29-1 and J usage is TRBJ2-2, with a tentative D call TRBD1 (5 bases). Germline loops: CDR1 SQVTM, CDR2 ANQGSEA. V gave up 7 bases and J gave up 4 bases, with 19 bases separating them. The CDR3 contains 15 residues.

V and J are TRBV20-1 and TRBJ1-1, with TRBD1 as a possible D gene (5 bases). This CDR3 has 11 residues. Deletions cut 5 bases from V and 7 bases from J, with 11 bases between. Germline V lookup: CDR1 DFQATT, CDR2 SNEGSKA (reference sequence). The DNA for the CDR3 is TGCAGTGCTGGGGGAGCGTTTGAAGCTTTCTTT. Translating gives CSAGGAFEAFF.

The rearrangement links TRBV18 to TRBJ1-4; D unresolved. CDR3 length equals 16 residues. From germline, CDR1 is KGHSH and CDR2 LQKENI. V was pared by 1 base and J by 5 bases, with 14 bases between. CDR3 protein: CASSPLSGNFNEKLFF. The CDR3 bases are TGTGCCAGCTCACCACTATCGGGGAACTTCAATGAAAAACTGTTTTTT.

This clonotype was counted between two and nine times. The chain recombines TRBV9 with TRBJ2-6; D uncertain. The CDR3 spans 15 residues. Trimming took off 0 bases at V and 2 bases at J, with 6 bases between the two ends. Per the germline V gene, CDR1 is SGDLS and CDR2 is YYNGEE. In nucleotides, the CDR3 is TGTGCCAGCAGCGTAGAGGGTGCTGGGGCCAACGTCCTGACTTTC. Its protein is CASSVEGAGANVLTF.

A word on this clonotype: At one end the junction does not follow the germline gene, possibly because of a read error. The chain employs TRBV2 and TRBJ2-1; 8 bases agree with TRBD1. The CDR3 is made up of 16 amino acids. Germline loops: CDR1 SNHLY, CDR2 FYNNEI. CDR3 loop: CASTRTGPSSNNEQFF. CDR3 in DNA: TGTGCCAGCACCCGGACAGGGCCTAGCTCCAACAATGAGCAGTTCTTC.

The CDR3 here is CASRLAAYNEQFF. The CDR3 region has the DNA TGTGCCAGCAGACTAGCGGCCTACAATGAGCAGTTCTTC. The chain uses TRBV6-2 or TRBV6-3 and TRBJ2-1, with 8 bases fitting TRBD2. CDR3 length: 13 amino acids. With 6 bases clipped from V and 2 bases from J, the junction kept 0 bases outside the gene matches. Germline V gene lookup returns CDR1 MNHEY and CDR2 SVGEGT.

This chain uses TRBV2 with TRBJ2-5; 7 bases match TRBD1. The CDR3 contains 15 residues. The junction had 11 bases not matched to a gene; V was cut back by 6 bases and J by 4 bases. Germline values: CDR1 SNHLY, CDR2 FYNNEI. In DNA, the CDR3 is TGTGCCAGCAGGGAAACATTGACAGGGAGAGAGACCCAGTACTTC. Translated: CASRETLTGRETQYF.